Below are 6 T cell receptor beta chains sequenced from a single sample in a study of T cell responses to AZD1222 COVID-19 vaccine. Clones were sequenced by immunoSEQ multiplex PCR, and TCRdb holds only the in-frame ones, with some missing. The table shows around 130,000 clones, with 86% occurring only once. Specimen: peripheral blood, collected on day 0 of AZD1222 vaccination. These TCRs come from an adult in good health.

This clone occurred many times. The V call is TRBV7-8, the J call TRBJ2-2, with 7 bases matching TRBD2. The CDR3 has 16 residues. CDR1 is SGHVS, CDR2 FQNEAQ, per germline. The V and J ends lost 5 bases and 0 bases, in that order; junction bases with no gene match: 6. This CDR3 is CASSPRGGANTGELFF. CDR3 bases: TGTGCCAGCAGCCCACGTGGGGGGGCGAACACCGGGGAGCTGTTTTTT.

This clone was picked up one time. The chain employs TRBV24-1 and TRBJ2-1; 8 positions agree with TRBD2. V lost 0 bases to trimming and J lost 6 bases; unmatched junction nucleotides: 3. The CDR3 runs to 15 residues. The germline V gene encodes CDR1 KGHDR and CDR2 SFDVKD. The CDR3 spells CATSDLGTRSNEQFF. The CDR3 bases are TGTGCCACCAGTGATTTGGGGACTAGGTCCAATGAGCAGTTCTTC.

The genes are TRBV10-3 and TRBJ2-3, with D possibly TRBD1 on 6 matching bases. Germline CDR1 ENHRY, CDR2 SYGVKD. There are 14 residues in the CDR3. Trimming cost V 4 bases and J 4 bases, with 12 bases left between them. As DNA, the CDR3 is TGTGCCATCAGTGGAAACAGGGAAGCAGATACGCAGTATTTT. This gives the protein CAISGNREADTQYF.

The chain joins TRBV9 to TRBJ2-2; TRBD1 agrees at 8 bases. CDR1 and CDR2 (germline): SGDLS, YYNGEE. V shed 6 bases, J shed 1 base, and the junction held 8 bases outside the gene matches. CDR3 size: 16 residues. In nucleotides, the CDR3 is TGTGCCAGCACGATTCCCGGGACAGGGAACACCGGGGAGCTGTTTTTT. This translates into CASTIPGTGNTGELFF.

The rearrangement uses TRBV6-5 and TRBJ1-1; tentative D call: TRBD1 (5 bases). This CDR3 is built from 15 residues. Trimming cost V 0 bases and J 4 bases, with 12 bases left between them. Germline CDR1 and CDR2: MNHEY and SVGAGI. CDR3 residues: CASSYSQGSGTEAFF. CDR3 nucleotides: TGTGCCAGCAGTTACTCCCAGGGAAGCGGCACTGAAGCTTTCTTT.

The CDR3 here is CASSQGGELFF. The CDR3 region has the DNA TGTGCCAGCAGCCAAGGGGGGGAGCTGTTTTTT. The chain couples TRBV3-1 (or the pseudogene TRBV3-2) to TRBJ2-2; D ambiguous. CDR3 size: 11 residues. Trimming removed 1 base from V and 8 bases from J, with 2 bases in between. CDR1 LGHDT and CDR2 YNNKEL come from the germline V gene (reference sequence).